A selection of T cell receptor beta chains follows, all from one sample in a study of long-term antiretroviral therapy in people with HIV. Produced via immunoSEQ multiplex PCR; TCRdb's table is partial and in-frame only. The table has roughly 27,000 clones, about 85% seen once. Sequencing was performed on unsorted PBMCs, taken 2.3 years after starting antiretroviral therapy. These receptors came from a man aged 35 to 55 with HIV. Each CDR3 is given with its conserved first and last residue. The D gene is left open where the match is weak. For some rows the clone size is stated as once, few or many, or as a class when expanded; others skip it.

>TRBJ1-1|TRBV6-5|-|-
TGTGCCAGCAGAGTAGGCAGGGAGGACACTGAAGCTTTCTTT
CASRVGREDTEAFF
>TRBJ2-5|TRBV9|TRBD1|-
TGTGCCAGCAGCGTAGAGGGACAGTGGCGAGAGACCCAGTACTTC
CASSVEGQWRETQYF
>TRBJ1-1|TRBV6-5|-|-
TGTGCCAGCAGTCGGACACTAACGGACACTGAAGCTTTCTTT
CASSRTLTDTEAFF
>TRBJ1-1|TRBV2|TRBD1|-
TGTGCCAGCAGACCTGGACAGGGGAGTTTCTCTGAAGCTTTCTTT
CASRPGQGSFSEAFF
>TRBJ2-7|TRBV13|TRBD1|-
TGTGCCAGCAGCACAGCCGGGACAGACTACGAGCAGTACTTC
CASSTAGTDYEQYF
>TRBJ2-1|TRBV11-3|TRBD2|-
TGTGCCAGCAGCTCTGGACTAGCGGGAGGAAAGCAGTTCTTC
CASSSGLAGGKQFF
>TRBJ1-5|TRBV19|-|few
TGTGCCAGTAGTATAAACTGGGTTAGGATTCCGGATAGCAATCAGCCCCAGCATTTT
CASSINWVRIPDSNQPQHF
>TRBJ1-1|TRBV19|-|-
TGTGCCAGTAGTAGCGGGGCCCTGAACACTGAAGCTTTCTTT
CASSSGALNTEAFF
>TRBJ2-1|TRBV30|-|-
TGTGCCTGGAGTGTAAAGCTAGCGTCAGGGGATGAGCAGTTCTTC
CAWSVKLASGDEQFF
>TRBJ2-3|TRBV4-2|TRBD2|-
TGTGCCAGCAGCCAAGAGGGGACTAGTGGCGCGGATACGCAGTATTTT
CASSQEGTSGADTQYF
>TRBJ2-3|TRBV5-5|-|-
TGTGCCAGCAGCTTGGACAGGGGCACAGATACGCAGTATTTT
CASSLDRGTDTQYF
>TRBJ2-2|TRBV5-1|-|-
TGCGCCAGCAGCTTGGGTACGACAGCTCCCACCGGGGAGCTGTTTTTT
CASSLGTTAPTGELFF
>TRBJ2-3|TRBV7-9|TRBD1|-
TGTGCCAGCAGCAAACCCAAGGACAGGACGTGGGCAGATACGCAGTATTTT
CASSKPKDRTWADTQYF
>TRBJ2-2|TRBV11-2|TRBD2|-
TGTGCCAGCAGCCCCTCCGGGACTAGCGTCACCGGGGAGCTGTTTTTT
CASSPSGTSVTGELFF
>TRBJ1-2|TRBV15|-|few
TGTGCCACCAGCAGAGATGCGGGGTATGGCTACACCTTC
CATSRDAGYGYTF
>TRBJ2-1|TRBV12-5|-|-
TGTGCTAGTGGTTTGCAGAAAGGAAACCAGGCGTACAATGAGCAGTTCTTC
CASGLQKGNQAYNEQFF
>TRBJ2-1|TRBV15|TRBD1|few
TGTGCCACCAGCAGAGACGGGGACAGTTCCTACAATGAGCAGTTCTTC
CATSRDGDSSYNEQFF
>TRBJ2-1|TRBV5-3|-|-
TGTGCCAGAAGCTTCCAGAGGTCCGCCTACAATGAGCAGTTCTTC
CARSFQRSAYNEQFF
>TRBJ1-2|TRBV5-1|TRBD1|-
TGCGCCAGCAGCCTTGGACAGGGGGCAGTCGGCTATGGCTACACCTTC
CASSLGQGAVGYGYTF
>TRBJ2-4|TRBV6-1|-|-
TGTGCCAGCAGCGCCCTCTGGGGGCCCAACATTCAGTACTTC
CASSALWGPNIQYF
>TRBJ1-1|TRBV6-1|TRBD1|-
TGTGCCAGCAGTGCCCGGACAGGGGGCGCGGGCACTGAAGCTTTCTTT
CASSARTGGAGTEAFF
>TRBJ1-1|TRBV10-3|TRBD1|-
TGTGCCATCAGATCGGACAGGGGGGATGAAGCTTTCTTT
CAIRSDRGDEAFF
>TRBJ2-1|TRBV29-1|TRBD2|-
TGCAGCGCCATGCGGGGGGAGGATCGGTGGGAGCAGTTCTTC
CSAMRGEDRWEQFF
>TRBJ2-7|TRBV10-3|-|few
TGTGCCATCAGCGGATTCGAGAGTTCCTACGAGCAGTACTTC
CAISGFESSYEQYF
>TRBJ2-1|TRBV5-6|TRBD2|-
TGTGCCAGCAGCTTGGAGCGGGGGGGCAATGAGCAGTTCTTC
CASSLERGGNEQFF
>TRBJ1-4|TRBV19|-|-
TGTGCCAGCCACGCGGGGGGACCTGAAAAACTGTTTTTT
CASHAGGPEKLFF
>TRBJ1-3|TRBV28|-|-
TGTGCCAGCATAAGAGGGGCGGAGCGGATTGGAAACACCATATATTTT
CASIRGAERIGNTIYF
>TRBJ2-2|TRBV30|-|-
TGTGCCTGGAGTGGCGGGACTGTAGGCGGGGAGCTGTTTTTT
CAWSGGTVGGELFF
>TRBJ1-5|TRBV19|TRBD1|-
TGTGCCAGTAGTGCTGACAGGGCTCAGCCCCAGCATTTT
CASSADRAQPQHF
>TRBJ2-3|TRBV5-6|TRBD2|once
TGTGCCAGCAGCTTTATGCCCCGCGGGGGGCGGGCAGATACGCAGTATTTT
CASSFMPRGGRADTQYF
>TRBJ2-1|TRBV2|-|-
TGTGCCAGCAGCGTCGACGGCATTATTGAGCAGTTCTTC
CASSVDGIIEQFF
>TRBJ2-1|TRBV27|TRBD2|-
TGTGCCAGCAGTTTATCGGGAGGGAGGAATGAGCAGTTCTTC
CASSLSGGRNEQFF
>TRBJ2-7|TRBV6-6|TRBD1|-
TGTGCCAGCAGGGGGACGGGACAGACGGCCCACGAGCAGTACTTC
CASRGTGQTAHEQYF
>TRBJ2-2|TRBV7-3|-|few
TGTGCCAGCAGCTTAGATCGTGGCACCGGGGAGCTGTTTTTT
CASSLDRGTGELFF
>TRBJ2-1|TRBV7-3|TRBD1|-
TGTGCCAGCAGCAAAACAGGGGGCTCCTACAATGAGCAGTTCTTC
CASSKTGGSYNEQFF
>TRBJ1-1|TRBV27|-|-
TGTGCCAGCAGACGACAGTTTCCTGACCCTGAAGCTTTCTTT
CASRRQFPDPEAFF
>TRBJ2-2|TRBV28|-|-
TGTGCCAGCAGTTCGGGGGCCACCGGGGAGCTGTTTTTT
CASSSGATGELFF
>TRBJ2-1|TRBV6-5|-|-
TGTGCCAGCAAGCCCCGGGACATATTATACAATGAGCAGTTCTTC
CASKPRDILYNEQFF
>TRBJ1-5|TRBV19|TRBD1|-
TGTGCCAGTAGGGCTGCCGGGACAGATTTCTTACAGCCCCAGCATTTT
CASRAAGTDFLQPQHF
>TRBJ2-3|TRBV11-2|-|-
TGTGCCAGCAGCTTAGACGGGGGTGGGGCAGATACGCAGTATTTT
CASSLDGGGADTQYF
>TRBJ2-2|TRBV19|-|-
TGTGCCAGTAGTCATAGAACCGGGACGGTGAACACCGGGGAGCTGTTTTTT
CASSHRTGTVNTGELFF
>TRBJ2-1|TRBV30|-|once
TGTGCCTGGAGCGGACTAAACGATGAGCAGTTCTTC
CAWSGLNDEQFF
>TRBJ2-2|TRBV5-4|-|-
TGTGCCAGCAGCTTTGACGCCGGGGAGCTGTTTTTT
CASSFDAGELFF
>TRBJ2-7|TRBV6-1|TRBD1|-
TGTGCCAGCAGTGAAGCCATTCCAGGGGGCGCCTCTAGGTACGAGCAGTACTTC
CASSEAIPGGASRYEQYF
>TRBJ2-2|TRBV11-3|TRBD2|-
TGTGCCAGCGTTCACGGCGGGAGTGGCTCCGGGGAGCTGTTTTTT
CASVHGGSGSGELFF
>TRBJ1-1|TRBV13|TRBD1|-
TGTGCCAGCAGCTCGGTTACCGGGACAGTAATGAACACTGAAGCTTTCTTT
CASSSVTGTVMNTEAFF
>TRBJ2-3|TRBV5-1|-|-
TGCGCCAGCAGCTTGCAGGCCCCTAGCACAGATACGCAGTATTTT
CASSLQAPSTDTQYF
>TRBJ1-3|TRBV7-9|TRBD1|-
TGTGCCAGCAGCTTAGGGGCGCCGACAGGGGCCTCTGGAAACACCATATATTTT
CASSLGAPTGASGNTIYF
>TRBJ2-6|TRBV5-8|TRBD1|-
TGTGCCAGCACCCTTAGAGGGGGCGGAAGCTCTGGGGCCAACGTCCTGACTTTC
CASTLRGGGSSGANVLTF
>TRBJ1-2|TRBV13|TRBD1|once
TGTGCCAGCAGCTTAGGCCTAGGGGGCGGTCCGAGCTATGGCTACACCTTC
CASSLGLGGGPSYGYTF
>TRBJ1-4|TRBV6-1|TRBD1|few
TGTGCCAGCAGTCGACAGGGGGCGCAGGAAAAACTGTTTTTT
CASSRQGAQEKLFF
>TRBJ2-5|TRBV29-1|TRBD1|-
TGCAGCGTTCCGGGACAGGAGGGAGAGACCCAGTACTTC
CSVPGQEGETQYF
>TRBJ2-1|TRBV7-9|-|-
TGTGCCAGCAGCTTGTCGGTAGCAACCTACAATGAGCAGTTCTTC
CASSLSVATYNEQFF
>TRBJ2-3|TRBV19|TRBD2|-
TGTGCCAGTAGTTCGGGAGGTAGCCACGAAGCAGATACGCAGTATTTT
CASSSGGSHEADTQYF
>TRBJ2-2|TRBV30|TRBD2|-
TGTGCCTGGACCGCGGGAGTTGGATCCGCCGGGGAGCTGTTTTTT
CAWTAGVGSAGELFF
>TRBJ1-3|TRBV7-8|-|-
TGTGCCAGCATCGGTGGAAACACCATATATTTT
CASIGGNTIYF
>TRBJ1-2|TRBV5-1|-|once
TGCGCCAGCAGCTTGAATGGACAGCCCTCAACTAACTATGGCTACACCTTC
CASSLNGQPSTNYGYTF